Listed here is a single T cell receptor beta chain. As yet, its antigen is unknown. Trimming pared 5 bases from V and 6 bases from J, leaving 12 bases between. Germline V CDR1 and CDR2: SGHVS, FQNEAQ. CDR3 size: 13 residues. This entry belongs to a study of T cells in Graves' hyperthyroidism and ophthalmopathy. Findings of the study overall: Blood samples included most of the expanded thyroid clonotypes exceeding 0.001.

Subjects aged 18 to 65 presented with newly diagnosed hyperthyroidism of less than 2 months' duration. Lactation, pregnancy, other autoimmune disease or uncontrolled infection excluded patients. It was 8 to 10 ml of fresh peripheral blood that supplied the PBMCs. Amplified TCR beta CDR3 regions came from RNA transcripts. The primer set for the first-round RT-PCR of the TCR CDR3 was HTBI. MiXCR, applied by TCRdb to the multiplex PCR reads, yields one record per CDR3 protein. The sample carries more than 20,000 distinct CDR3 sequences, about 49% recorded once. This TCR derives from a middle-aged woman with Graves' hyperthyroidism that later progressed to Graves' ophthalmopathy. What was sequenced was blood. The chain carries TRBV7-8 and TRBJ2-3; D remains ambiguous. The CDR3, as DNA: TGTGCCAGCAGCCCTCTGGAAGGCGATACGCAGTATTTT. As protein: CASSPLEGDTQYF.